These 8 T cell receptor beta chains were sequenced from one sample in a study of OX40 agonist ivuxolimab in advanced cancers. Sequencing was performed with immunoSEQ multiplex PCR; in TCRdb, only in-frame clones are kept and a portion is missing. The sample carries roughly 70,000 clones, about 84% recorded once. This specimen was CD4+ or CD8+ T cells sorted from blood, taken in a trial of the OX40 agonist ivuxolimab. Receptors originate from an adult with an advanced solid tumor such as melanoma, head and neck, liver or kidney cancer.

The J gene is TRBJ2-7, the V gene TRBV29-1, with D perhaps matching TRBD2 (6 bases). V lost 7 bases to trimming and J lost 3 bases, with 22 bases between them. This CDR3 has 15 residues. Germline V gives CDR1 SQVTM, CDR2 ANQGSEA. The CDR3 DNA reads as TGCAGCGCTAGGGGAATTGCGGGGCACCTCTACGAGCAGTACTTC. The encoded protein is CSARGIAGHLYEQYF.

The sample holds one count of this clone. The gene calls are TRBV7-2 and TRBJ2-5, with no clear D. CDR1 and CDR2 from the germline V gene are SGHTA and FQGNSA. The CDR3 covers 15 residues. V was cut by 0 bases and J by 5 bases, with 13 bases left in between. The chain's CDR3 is CASSLALRRAETQYF. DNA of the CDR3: TGTGCCAGCAGCTTAGCGCTGAGAAGGGCTGAGACCCAGTACTTC. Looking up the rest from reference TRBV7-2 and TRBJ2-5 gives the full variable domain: GAGVSQSPSNKVTEKGKDVELRCDPISGHTALYWYRQSLGQGLEFLIYFQGNSAPDKSGLPSDRFSAERTGGSVSTLTIQRTQQEDSAVYLCASSLALRRAETQYFGPGTRLLVL.

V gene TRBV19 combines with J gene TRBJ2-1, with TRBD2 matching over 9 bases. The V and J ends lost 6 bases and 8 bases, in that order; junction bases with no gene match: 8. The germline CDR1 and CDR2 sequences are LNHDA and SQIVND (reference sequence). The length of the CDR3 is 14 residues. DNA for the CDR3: TGTGCCAGTAGCCTAGCGGGAAAGATGGATGAGCAGTTCTTC. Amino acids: CASSLAGKMDEQFF.

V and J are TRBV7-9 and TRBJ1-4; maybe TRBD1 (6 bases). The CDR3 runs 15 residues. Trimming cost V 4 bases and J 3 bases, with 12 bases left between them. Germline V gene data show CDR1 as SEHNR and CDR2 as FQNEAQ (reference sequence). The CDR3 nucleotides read TGTGCCAGCAGCTCACAGGGTGTAGCTAATGAAAAACTGTTTTTT. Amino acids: CASSSQGVANEKLFF.

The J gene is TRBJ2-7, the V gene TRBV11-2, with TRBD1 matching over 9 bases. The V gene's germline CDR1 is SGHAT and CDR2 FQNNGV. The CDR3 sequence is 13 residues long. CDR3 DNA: TGTTGTTCCGGGACAGGGAACTCGAACGAGCAGTACTTC. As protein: CCSGTGNSNEQYF.

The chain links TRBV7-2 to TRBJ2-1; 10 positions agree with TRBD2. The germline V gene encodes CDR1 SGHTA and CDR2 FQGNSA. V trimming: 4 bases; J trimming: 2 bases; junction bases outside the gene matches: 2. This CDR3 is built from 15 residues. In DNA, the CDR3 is TGTGCCAGCAGCTCACTAGCGGGACCCTACAATGAGCAGTTCTTC. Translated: CASSSLAGPYNEQFF.

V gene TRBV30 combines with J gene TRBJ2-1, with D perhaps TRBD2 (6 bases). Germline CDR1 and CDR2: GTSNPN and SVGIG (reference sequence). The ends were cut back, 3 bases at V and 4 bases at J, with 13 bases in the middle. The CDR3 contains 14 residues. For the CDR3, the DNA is TGTGCCTGGAGCCGGGACTCGGTGTACAATGAGCAGTTCTTC. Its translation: CAWSRDSVYNEQFF.

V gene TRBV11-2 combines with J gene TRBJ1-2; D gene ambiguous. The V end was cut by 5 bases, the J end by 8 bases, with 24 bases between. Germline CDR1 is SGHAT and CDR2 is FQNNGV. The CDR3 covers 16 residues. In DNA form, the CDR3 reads TGTGCCAGCAGCCGTCTGGGATTGGATGGTGAGCCGGGCTACACCTTC. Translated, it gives CASSRLGLDGEPGYTF.